This T cell receptor beta chain is from a study of PD-L1 blockade in urothelial cancer. Trimming removed 6 bases from V and 3 bases from J; junction bases left unmatched: 9. The CDR3 is 15 residues long. Germline assignment: CDR1 LNHDA and CDR2 SQIVND (reference sequence). Data came from immunoSEQ multiplex PCR; TCRdb stores just in-frame clones and leaves some out. This sample has about 52,000 clones, with about 80% found just once. This clone showed up just once. This TCR was sampled from a man between 65 and 85 years old with urothelial cancer. The rearrangement links TRBV19 to TRBJ2-7; 9 bases align to TRBD1. The sample here was PBMCs, taken around atezolizumab (anti-PD-L1) treatment. The chain's CDR3 is CASSERQGGHYEQYF. For the CDR3, the DNA is TGTGCCAGTAGCGAAAGACAGGGGGGCCACTACGAGCAGTACTTC. The variable domain in full, completed from reference TRBV19 and TRBJ2-7, reads DGGITQSPKYLFRKEGQNVTLSCEQNLNHDAMYWYRQDPGQGLRLIYYSQIVNDFQKGDIAEGYSVSREKKESFPLTVTSAQKNPTAFYLCASSERQGGHYEQYFGPGTRLTVT.